Here is one TCR beta chain with its context. This record comes from a study of blood T cell repertoires in COVID-19. As for the study in general: Nucleic acid was either cDNA or gDNA, and it came from T cells, B-cell-depleted T cells, or PBMCs.

J lost 2 bases, V lost 4 bases, and 8 bases had no gene match. Germline V gene lookup returns CDR1 SGHDT and CDR2 YYEEEE. The CDR3 totals 16 residues. The assay was immunoSEQ multiplex PCR, and TCRdb's table has in-frame clones only and misses some. The sample yields about 190,000 clones, 90% seen once. Material for sequencing was peripheral blood. The chain combines TRBV5-6 with TRBJ2-1, with 8 nucleotides matching TRBD2. This receptor was identified in a man in his fifties with acute or convalescent COVID-19. The CDR3 spells CASSEGTRSTYNEQFF. As DNA, the CDR3 is TGTGCCAGCAGCGAAGGGACTAGAAGTACCTACAATGAGCAGTTCTTC.